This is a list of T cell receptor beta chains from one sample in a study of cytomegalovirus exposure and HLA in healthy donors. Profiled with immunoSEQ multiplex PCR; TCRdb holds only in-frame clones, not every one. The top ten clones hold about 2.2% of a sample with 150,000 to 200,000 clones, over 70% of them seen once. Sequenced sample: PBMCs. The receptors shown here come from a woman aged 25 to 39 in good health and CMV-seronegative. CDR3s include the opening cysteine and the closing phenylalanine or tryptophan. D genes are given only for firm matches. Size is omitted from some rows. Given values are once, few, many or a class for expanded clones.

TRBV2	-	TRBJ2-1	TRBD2	CASSEGASGGPWGEQFF	TGTGCCAGCAGTGAAGGGGCCAGCGGGGGGCCATGGGGTGAGCAGTTCTTC
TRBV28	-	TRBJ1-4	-	CASSRGGSTNEKLFF	TGTGCCAGCAGTAGAGGGGGTTCAACTAATGAAAAACTGTTTTTT
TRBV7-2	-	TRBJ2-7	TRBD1	CASSSRDRDEQYF	TGTGCCAGCAGCTCCCGGGACAGGGACGAGCAGTACTTC
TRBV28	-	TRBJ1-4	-	CASSIDTINLFF	TGTGCCAGCAGTATCGACACCATCAACCTGTTTTTT
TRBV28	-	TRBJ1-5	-	CASSRWGESNQPQHF	TGTGCCAGCAGTAGATGGGGGGAAAGCAATCAGCCCCAGCATTTT
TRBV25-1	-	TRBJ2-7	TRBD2	CASRTSGSGEQYF	TGTGCCAGCAGGACTAGCGGGAGCGGTGAGCAGTACTTC
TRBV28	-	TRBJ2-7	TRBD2	CASSSILRTSGSTAYEQYF	TGTGCCAGCAGTTCAATCCTCAGGACTAGCGGGAGTACCGCCTACGAGCAGTACTTC
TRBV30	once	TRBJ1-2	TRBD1	CAWTVGVGTVNYGYTF	TGTGCCTGGACCGTAGGGGTCGGGACAGTTAACTATGGCTACACCTTC
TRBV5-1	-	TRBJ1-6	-	CASSLAGKDSPLHF	TGCGCCAGCAGCTTGGCGGGGAAGGATTCACCCCTCCACTTT
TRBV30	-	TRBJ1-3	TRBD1	CAWSVWDRGRLSSGNTIYF	TGTGCCTGGAGTGTATGGGACAGGGGGCGCCTTAGCTCTGGAAACACCATATATTTT
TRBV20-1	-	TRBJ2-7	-	CSAAYGYEQYF	TGCAGTGCTGCATACGGCTACGAGCAGTACTTC
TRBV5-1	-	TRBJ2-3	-	CASSLVPGSTDTQYF	TGCGCCAGCAGCTTGGTCCCGGGGAGCACAGATACGCAGTATTTT
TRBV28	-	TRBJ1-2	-	CASWNDRYYTF	TGTGCCAGCTGGAACGACAGGTACTACACCTTC
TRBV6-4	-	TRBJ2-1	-	CASSDSGRGPESVYNEQFF	TGTGCCAGCAGTGACTCTGGTAGGGGCCCCGAATCGGTTTACAATGAGCAGTTCTTC
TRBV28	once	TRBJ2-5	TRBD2	CASSLRTGTSQETQYF	TGTGCCAGCAGTCTAAGAACCGGGACTAGCCAAGAGACCCAGTACTTC
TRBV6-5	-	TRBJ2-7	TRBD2	CASSYLAGAGEQYF	TGTGCCAGCAGTTACCTAGCGGGAGCTGGCGAGCAGTACTTC
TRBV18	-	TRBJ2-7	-	CASSPLDKTYEQYF	TGTGCCAGCTCACCCCTGGACAAGACCTACGAGCAGTACTTC
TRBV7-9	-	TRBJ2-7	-	CASIEAVDGSSYEQYF	TGTGCCAGCATTGAGGCCGTGGACGGGAGCTCCTACGAGCAGTACTTC
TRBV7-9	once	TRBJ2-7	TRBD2	CASSREASGSSEQYF	TGTGCCAGCAGCCGAGAGGCTAGCGGGAGTAGCGAGCAGTACTTC
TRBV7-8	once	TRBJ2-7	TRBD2	CASSWGLAGGLSSYEQYF	TGTGCCAGCAGCTGGGGACTAGCGGGAGGGTTAAGCTCCTACGAGCAGTACTTC
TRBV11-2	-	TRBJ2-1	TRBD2	CASSAILAGGYNEQFF	TGTGCCAGCAGCGCTATACTAGCGGGAGGTTACAATGAGCAGTTCTTC
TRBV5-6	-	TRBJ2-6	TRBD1	CASSRSGTGFSGANVLTF	TGTGCCAGCAGCAGATCCGGGACAGGGTTCTCTGGGGCCAACGTCCTGACTTTC
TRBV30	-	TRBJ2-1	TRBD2	CAWSVGRTSGSPSNEQFF	TGTGCCTGGAGTGTAGGGCGGACTAGCGGGAGCCCGAGCAATGAGCAGTTCTTC
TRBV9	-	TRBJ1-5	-	CASSVDWGGQPQHF	TGTGCCAGCAGCGTAGATTGGGGGGGTCAGCCCCAGCATTTT
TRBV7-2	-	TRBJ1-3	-	CASSFSEAGSGNTIYF	TGTGCCAGCAGCTTCTCTGAAGCAGGGTCTGGAAACACCATATATTTT
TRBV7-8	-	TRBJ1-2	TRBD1	CASSAGLGQGTF	TGTGCCAGCAGCGCCGGCCTGGGACAGGGCACCTTC
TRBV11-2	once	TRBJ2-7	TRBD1	CASSSGTGVYEQYF	TGTGCCAGCAGCTCCGGGACAGGGGTTTACGAGCAGTACTTC
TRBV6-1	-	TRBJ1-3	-	CASSETGYGNTIYF	TGTGCCAGCAGTGAAACAGGGTATGGAAACACCATATATTTT
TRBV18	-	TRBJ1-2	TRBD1	CASSPGQADYGYTF	TGTGCCAGCTCACCCGGACAGGCCGACTATGGCTACACCTTC
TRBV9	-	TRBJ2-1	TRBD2	CASNVRLAGERIGNEQFF	TGTGCCAGCAATGTGAGACTAGCGGGAGAAAGAATCGGCAATGAGCAGTTCTTC
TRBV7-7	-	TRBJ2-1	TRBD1	CASSLDTGVYGEQFF	TGTGCCAGCAGCTTAGATACAGGGGTATATGGTGAGCAGTTCTTC
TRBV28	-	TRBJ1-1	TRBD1	CASRLTGGPEAFF	TGTGCCAGCAGACTAACAGGGGGTCCTGAAGCTTTCTTT
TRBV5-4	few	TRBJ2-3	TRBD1	CASSSEGGQAADTQYF	TGTGCCAGCAGCTCGGAAGGGGGACAGGCAGCAGATACGCAGTATTTT
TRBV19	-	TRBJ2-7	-	CASSMGTPSYEQYF	TGTGCCAGTAGTATGGGGACTCCCTCCTACGAGCAGTACTTC
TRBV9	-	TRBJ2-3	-	CASSPSVSSADTQYF	TGTGCCAGCAGCCCCTCAGTTTCCTCCGCAGATACGCAGTATTTT
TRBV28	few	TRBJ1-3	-	CASSRTNTIYF	TGTGCCAGCAGCCGTACTAACACCATATATTTT
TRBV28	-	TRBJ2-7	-	CASSPQRGSYEQYF	TGTGCCAGCAGCCCGCAACGGGGATCCTACGAGCAGTACTTC
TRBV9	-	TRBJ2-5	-	CASSVVTGSQETQYF	TGTGCCAGCAGCGTAGTGACGGGAAGTCAAGAGACCCAGTACTTC
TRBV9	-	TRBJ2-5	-	CASSVDLGQETQYF	TGTGCCAGCAGCGTAGACCTAGGCCAAGAGACCCAGTACTTC
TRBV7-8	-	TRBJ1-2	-	CASSLARDGENYGYTF	TGTGCCAGCAGCTTAGCGCGAGACGGGGAAAACTATGGCTACACCTTC
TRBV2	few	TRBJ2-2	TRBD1	CASKDRGGLTGELFF	TGTGCCAGCAAAGACAGGGGAGGATTAACCGGGGAGCTGTTTTTT
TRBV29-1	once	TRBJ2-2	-	CSVELARANTGELFF	TGCAGCGTTGAATTGGCCAGGGCGAACACCGGGGAGCTGTTTTTT
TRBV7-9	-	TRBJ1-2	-	CASSLGHGGNGYTF	TGTGCCAGCAGCTTAGGTCATGGGGGGAATGGCTACACCTTC
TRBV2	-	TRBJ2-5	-	CASSDGRKETQYF	TGTGCCAGCAGTGATGGCAGGAAAGAGACCCAGTACTTC
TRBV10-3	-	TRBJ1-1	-	CAISEQQGTEAFF	TGTGCCATCAGTGAACAACAGGGTACTGAAGCTTTCTTT
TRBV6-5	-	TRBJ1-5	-	CASSSHLSQPQHF	TGTGCCAGCAGTTCCCATTTGAGTCAGCCCCAGCATTTT
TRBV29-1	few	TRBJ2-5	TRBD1	CSVEGGQGQTQYF	TGCAGCGTTGAAGGGGGACAGGGACAGACCCAGTACTTC
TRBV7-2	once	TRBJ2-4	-	CASSSRTENIQYF	TGTGCCAGCAGCTCCCGGACAGAAAACATTCAGTACTTC
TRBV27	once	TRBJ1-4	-	CASSPLPVPGYEKLFF	TGTGCCAGCAGTCCGCTCCCCGTCCCGGGTTATGAAAAACTGTTTTTT
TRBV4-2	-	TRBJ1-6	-	CASSQETGVGSPLHF	TGTGCCAGCAGCCAAGAAACGGGAGTTGGATCACCCCTCCACTTT
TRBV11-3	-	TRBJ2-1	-	CASSSGLSYNEQFF	TGTGCCAGCAGCTCCGGACTGTCCTACAATGAGCAGTTCTTC
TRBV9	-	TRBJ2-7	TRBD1	CASSTGPGTGSYEQYF	TGTGCCAGCAGCACAGGTCCCGGGACAGGGTCGTACGAGCAGTACTTC
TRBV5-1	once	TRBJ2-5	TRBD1	CASSPDGQGAGTQYF	TGCGCCAGCAGCCCGGACGGACAGGGCGCCGGGACCCAGTACTTC
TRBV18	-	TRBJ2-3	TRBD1	CASSPWTGVSDTDTQYF	TGTGCCAGCTCACCATGGACAGGGGTGTCGGACACAGATACGCAGTATTTT
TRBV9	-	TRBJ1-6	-	CASSVEGAAVGNSPLHF	TGTGCCAGCAGCGTAGAAGGGGCGGCGGTTGGGAATTCACCCCTCCACTTT